This TCR beta chain appears in the sequencing data of a study of blood T cell repertoires in COVID-19. Germline V gene lookup returns CDR1 WNHNN and CDR2 SYGVQD (reference sequence). V dropped 4 bases and J dropped 2 bases, with 9 bases sitting between them. The CDR3 runs 15 residues. Sequencing used immunoSEQ multiplex PCR; TCRdb keeps in-frame clones, though not all of them. Of under 200,000 clones in the sample, 85% to 90% were seen once. The chain links TRBV10-1 to TRBJ2-6; D gene ambiguous. This TCR was sampled from a man younger than 30 with active or convalescent COVID-19. Material for sequencing was peripheral blood. The CDR3 is CASSGSGPGANVLTF. The DNA of the CDR3 is TGCGCCAGCAGTGGGAGTGGTCCTGGGGCCAACGTCCTGACTTTC.